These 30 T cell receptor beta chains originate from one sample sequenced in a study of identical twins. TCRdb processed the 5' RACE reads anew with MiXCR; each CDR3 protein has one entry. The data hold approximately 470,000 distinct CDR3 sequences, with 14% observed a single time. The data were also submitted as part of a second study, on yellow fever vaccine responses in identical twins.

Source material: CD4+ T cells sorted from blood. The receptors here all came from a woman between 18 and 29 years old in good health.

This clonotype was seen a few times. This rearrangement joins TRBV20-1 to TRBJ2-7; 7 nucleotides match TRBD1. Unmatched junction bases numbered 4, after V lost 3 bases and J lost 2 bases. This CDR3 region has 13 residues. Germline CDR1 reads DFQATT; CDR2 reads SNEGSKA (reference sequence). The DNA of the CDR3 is TGCAGTGCTAGGAGGGACAGTACCTACGAGCAGTACTTC. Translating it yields CSARRDSTYEQYF.

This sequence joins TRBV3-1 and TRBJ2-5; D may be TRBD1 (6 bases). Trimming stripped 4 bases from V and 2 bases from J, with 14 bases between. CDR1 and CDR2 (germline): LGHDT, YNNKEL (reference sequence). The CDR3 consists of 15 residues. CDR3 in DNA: TGTGCCAGCAGCCCGGACTCCCAGGGGCAAGAGACCCAGTACTTC. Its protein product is CASSPDSQGQETQYF.

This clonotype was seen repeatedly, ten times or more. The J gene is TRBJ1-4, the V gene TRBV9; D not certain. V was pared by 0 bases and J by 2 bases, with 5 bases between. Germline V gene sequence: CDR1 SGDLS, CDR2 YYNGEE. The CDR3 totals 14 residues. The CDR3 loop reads CASSVASTNEKLFF. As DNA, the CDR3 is TGTGCCAGCAGCGTAGCCAGTACTAATGAAAAACTGTTTTTT.

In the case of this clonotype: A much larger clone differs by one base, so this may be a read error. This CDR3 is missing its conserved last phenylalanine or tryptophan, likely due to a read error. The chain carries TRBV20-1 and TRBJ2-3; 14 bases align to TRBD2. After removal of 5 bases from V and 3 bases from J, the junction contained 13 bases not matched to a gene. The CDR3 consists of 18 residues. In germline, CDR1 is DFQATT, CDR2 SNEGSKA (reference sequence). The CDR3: CSASNSLTSGRGTDTQYL. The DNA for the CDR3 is TGCAGTGCTTCCAACTCTTTGACTAGCGGGAGGGGAACAGATACGCAGTATCTT.

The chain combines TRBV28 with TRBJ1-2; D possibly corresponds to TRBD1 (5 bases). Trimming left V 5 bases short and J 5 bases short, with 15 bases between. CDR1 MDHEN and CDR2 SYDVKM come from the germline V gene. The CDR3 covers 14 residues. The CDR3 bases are TGTGCCAGCAGTCCAGACGACAGTATTTATGGCTACACCTTC. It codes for CASSPDDSIYGYTF.

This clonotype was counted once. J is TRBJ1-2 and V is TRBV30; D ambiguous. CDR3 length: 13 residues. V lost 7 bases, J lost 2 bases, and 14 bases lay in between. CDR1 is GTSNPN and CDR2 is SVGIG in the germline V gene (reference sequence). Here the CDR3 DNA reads TGTGCCTCCAACCCCAGGCGAAACTATGGCTACACCTTC. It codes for CASNPRRNYGYTF.

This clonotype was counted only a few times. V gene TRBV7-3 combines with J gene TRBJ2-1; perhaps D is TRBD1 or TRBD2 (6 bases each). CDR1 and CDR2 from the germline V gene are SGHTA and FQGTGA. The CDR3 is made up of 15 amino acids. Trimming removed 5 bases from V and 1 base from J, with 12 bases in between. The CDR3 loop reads CASSADSGSYNEQFF. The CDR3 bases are TGTGCCAGCAGCGCGGACAGCGGGTCCTACAATGAGCAGTTCTTC.

CDR3 DNA: TGTGCCAGCGCTCGACCTCAGGGCACCGGGGAGCTGTTTTTT. Translated: CASARPQGTGELFF. The chain employs TRBV18 and TRBJ2-2; D is perhaps TRBD1 (5 bases). Trimming pared 8 bases from V and 4 bases from J, leaving 14 bases between. The CDR3 has 14 residues. Germline-derived CDR1 and CDR2 are KGHSH and LQKENI.

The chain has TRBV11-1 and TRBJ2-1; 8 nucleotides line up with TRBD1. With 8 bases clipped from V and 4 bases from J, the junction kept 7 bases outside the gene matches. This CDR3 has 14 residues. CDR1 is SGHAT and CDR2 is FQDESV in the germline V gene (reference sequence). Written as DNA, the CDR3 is TGTGCCAGCGCCCGGCAGGGGGCTTACAATGAGCAGTTCTTC. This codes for CASARQGAYNEQFF.

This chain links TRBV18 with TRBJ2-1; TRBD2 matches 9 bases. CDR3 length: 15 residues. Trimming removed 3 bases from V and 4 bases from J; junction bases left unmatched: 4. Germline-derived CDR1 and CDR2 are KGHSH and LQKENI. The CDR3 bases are TGTGCCAGCTCACCGAGCGGGGGGAATTACAATGAGCAGTTCTTC. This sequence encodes CASSPSGGNYNEQFF. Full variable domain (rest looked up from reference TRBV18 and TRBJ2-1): NAGVMQNPRHLVRRRGQEARLRCSPMKGHSHVYWYRQLPEEGLKFMVYLQKENIIDESGMPKERFSAEFPKEGPSILRIQQVVRGDSAAYFCASSPSGGNYNEQFFGPGTRLTVL.

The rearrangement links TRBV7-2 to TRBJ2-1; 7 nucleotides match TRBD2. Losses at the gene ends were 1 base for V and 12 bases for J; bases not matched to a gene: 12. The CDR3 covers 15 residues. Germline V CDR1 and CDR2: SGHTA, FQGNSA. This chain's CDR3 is CASSLVAGPMEGQFF. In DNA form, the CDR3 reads TGTGCCAGCAGCTTAGTAGCGGGTCCGATGGAAGGGCAGTTCTTC.

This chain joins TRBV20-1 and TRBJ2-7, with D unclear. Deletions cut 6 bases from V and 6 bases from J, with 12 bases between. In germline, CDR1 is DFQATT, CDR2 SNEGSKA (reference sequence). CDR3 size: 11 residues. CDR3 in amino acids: CSAPRWGEQYF. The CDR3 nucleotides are TGCAGTGCCCCGAGATGGGGCGAGCAGTACTTC.

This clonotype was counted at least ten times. The CDR3 reads CASSLLPTGRGGLSYNEQFF. CDR3 nucleotides: TGTGCCAGCAGCTTACTCCCGACAGGGCGGGGGGGACTATCCTACAATGAGCAGTTCTTC. The V and J genes are TRBV11-2 and TRBJ2-1; 9 bases agree with TRBD2. Trimming at V came to 2 bases and at J to 1 base, leaving 15 bases not matched to a gene. Per germline, CDR1 SGHAT and CDR2 FQNNGV. The CDR3 covers 20 residues.

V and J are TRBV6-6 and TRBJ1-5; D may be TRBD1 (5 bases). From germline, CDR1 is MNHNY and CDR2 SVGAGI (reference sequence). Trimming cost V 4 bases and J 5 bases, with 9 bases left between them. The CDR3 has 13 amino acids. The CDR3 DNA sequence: TGTGCCAGCAGTTTACCGGGGGATCAGCCCCAGCATTTT. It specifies CASSLPGDQPQHF.

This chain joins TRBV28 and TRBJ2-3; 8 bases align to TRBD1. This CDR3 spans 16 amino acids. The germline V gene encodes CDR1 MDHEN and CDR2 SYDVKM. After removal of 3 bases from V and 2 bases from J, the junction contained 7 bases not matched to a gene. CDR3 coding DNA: TGTGCCAGCAGTTTGACCGGGACAGGACTCACAGATACGCAGTATTTT. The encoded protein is CASSLTGTGLTDTQYF. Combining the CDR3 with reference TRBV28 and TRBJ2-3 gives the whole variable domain DVKVTQSSRYLVKRTGEKVFLECVQDMDHENMFWYRQDPGLGLRLIYFSYDVKMKEKGDIPEGYSVSREKKERFSLILESASTNQTSMYLCASSLTGTGLTDTQYFGPGTRLTVL.

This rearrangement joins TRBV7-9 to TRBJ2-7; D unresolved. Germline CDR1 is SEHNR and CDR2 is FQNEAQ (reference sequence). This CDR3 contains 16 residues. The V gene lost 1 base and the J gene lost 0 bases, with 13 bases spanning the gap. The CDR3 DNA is TGTGCCAGCAGCTTAGGAGCCGGGTCAAGCTCCTACGAGCAGTACTTC. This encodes CASSLGAGSSSYEQYF.

The chain's CDR3 is CASSLGGQGHEQYF. Here the CDR3 DNA reads TGCGCCAGCAGCTTGGGGGGACAGGGCCACGAGCAGTACTTC. The V and J genes are TRBV5-1 and TRBJ2-7; TRBD1 matches 9 bases. V was clipped by 0 bases and J by 5 bases; unmatched bases: 3. Germline V CDR1 and CDR2: SGHRS, YFSETQ. The length of the CDR3 is 14 residues.

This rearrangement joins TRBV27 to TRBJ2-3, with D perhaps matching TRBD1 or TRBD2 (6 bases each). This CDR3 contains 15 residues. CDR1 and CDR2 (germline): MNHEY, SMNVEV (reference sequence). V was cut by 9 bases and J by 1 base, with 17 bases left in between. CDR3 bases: TGTGCCAGGTTCGGGGGACAAAAACGCACAGATACGCAGTATTTT. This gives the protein CARFGGQKRTDTQYF.

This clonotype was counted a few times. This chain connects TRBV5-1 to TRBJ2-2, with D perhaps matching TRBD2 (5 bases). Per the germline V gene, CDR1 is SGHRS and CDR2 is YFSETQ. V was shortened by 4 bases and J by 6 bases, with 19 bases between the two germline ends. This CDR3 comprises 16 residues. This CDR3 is CASSLPGSGSAGELFF. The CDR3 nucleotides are TGCGCCAGCAGCCTACCGGGATCAGGTTCGGCCGGGGAGCTGTTTTTT.

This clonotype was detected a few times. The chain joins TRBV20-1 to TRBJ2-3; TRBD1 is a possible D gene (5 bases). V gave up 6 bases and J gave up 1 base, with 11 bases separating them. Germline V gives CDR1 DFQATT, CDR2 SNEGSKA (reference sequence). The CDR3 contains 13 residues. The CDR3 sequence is CSARTQGTDTQYF. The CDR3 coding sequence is TGCAGTGCGCGGACACAGGGCACAGATACGCAGTATTTT.

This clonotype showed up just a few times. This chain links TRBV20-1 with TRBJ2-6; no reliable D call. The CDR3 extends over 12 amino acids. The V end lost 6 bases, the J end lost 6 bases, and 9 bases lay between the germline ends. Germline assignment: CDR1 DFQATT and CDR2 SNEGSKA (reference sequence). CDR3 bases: TGCAGTGCCAACCCAAAGGCCAACGTCCTGACTTTC. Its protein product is CSANPKANVLTF.

The CDR3 DNA is TGTGCCAGCAGCTTCGCGACAGGGAGTGACACCGGGGAGCTGTTTTTT. It translates to CASSFATGSDTGELFF. This chain links TRBV7-9 with TRBJ2-2; the match to TRBD1 covers 7 bases. The trim removed 3 bases at V and 3 bases at J, leaving 7 bases unmatched. From germline, CDR1 is SEHNR and CDR2 FQNEAQ (reference sequence). CDR3 length equals 16 residues.

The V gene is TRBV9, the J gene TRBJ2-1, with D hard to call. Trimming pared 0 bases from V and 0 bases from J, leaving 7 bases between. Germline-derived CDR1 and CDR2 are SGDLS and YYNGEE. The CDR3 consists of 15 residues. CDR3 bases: TGTGCCAGCAGCGTAGGCGGTTTCTCCTACAATGAGCAGTTCTTC. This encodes CASSVGGFSYNEQFF.

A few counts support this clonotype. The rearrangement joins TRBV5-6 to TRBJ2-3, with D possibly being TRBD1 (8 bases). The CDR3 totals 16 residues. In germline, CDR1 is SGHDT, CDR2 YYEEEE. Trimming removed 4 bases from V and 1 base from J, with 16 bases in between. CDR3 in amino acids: CASSPTGGLRTDTQYF. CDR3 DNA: TGTGCCAGCAGCCCTACAGGGGGACTACGCACAGATACGCAGTATTTT.

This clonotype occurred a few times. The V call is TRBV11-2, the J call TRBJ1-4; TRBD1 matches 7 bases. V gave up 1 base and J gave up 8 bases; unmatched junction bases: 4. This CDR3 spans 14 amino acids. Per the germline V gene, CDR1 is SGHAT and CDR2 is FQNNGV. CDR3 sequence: CASSLVDRVEKLFF. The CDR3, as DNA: TGTGCCAGCAGCTTAGTCGACAGGGTGGAAAAACTGTTTTTT.

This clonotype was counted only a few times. CDR3 protein: CASSPRRAGGLETQYF. CDR3 DNA: TGTGCCAGCAGCCCTCGGAGGGCAGGGGGTCTCGAGACCCAGTACTTC. The genes are TRBV7-2 and TRBJ2-5; a possible D gene is TRBD1 (7 bases). Trimming cost V 5 bases and J 5 bases, with 21 bases left between them. From germline, CDR1 is SGHTA and CDR2 FQGNSA. This CDR3 region has 16 residues.

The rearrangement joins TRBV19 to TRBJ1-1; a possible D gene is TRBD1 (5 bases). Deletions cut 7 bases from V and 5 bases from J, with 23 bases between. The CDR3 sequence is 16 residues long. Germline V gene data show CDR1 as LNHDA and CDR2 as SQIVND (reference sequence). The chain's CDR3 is CASTASLRGWETEAFF. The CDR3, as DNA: TGTGCCAGTACCGCATCCCTCCGGGGGTGGGAGACTGAAGCTTTCTTT.

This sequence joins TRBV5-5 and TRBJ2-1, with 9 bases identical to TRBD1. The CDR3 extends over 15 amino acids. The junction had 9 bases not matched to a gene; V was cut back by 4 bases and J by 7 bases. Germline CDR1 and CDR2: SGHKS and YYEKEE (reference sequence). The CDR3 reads CASSITGGASNEQFF. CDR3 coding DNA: TGTGCCAGCAGCATAACAGGGGGCGCTTCGAATGAGCAGTTCTTC.

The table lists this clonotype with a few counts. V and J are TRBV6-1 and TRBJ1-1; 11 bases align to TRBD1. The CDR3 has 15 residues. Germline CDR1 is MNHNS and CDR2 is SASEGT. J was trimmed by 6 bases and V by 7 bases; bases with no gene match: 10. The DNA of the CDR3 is TGTGCCAGCAAGTCTCCGGGACAGGGGGATCCTGAAGCTTTCTTT. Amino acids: CASKSPGQGDPEAFF.

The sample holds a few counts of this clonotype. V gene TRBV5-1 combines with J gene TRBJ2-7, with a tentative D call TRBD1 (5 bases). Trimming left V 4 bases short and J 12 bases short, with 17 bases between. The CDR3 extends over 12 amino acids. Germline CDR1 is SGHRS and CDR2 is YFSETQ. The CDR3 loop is CASSLDIGPGYF. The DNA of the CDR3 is TGCGCCAGCAGCCTGGACATCGGACCGGGGTACTTC. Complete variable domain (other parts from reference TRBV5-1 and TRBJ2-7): KAGVTQTPRYLIKTRGQQVTLSCSPISGHRSVSWYQQTPGQGLQFLFEYFSETQRNKGNFPGRFSGRQFSNSRSEMNVSTLELGDSALYLCASSLDIGPGYFGPGTRLTVT.